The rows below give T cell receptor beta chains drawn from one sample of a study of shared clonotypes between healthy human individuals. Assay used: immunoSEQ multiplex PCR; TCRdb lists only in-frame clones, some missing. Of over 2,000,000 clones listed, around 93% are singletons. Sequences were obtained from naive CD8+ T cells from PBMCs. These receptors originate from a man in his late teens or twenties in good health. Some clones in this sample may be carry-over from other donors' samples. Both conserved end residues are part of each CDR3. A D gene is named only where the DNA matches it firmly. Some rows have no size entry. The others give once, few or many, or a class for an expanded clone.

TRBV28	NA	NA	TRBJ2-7	TGTGCCAGCAGGCCCAGGGCCGGGGTTTCCTACGAGCAGTACTTC	CASRPRAGVSYEQYF
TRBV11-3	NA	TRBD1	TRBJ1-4	TGTGCCAGCAGCTCCGACAGGGGAAAACTGTTTTTT	CASSSDRGKLFF
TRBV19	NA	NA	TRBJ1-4	TGTGCCAGTAACCCCTCAGCTAATGAAAAACTGTTTTTT	CASNPSANEKLFF
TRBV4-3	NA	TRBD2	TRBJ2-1	TGCGCCAGCAGCCAACAGCGGGATCGGGATGAGCAGTTCTTC	CASSQQRDRDEQFF
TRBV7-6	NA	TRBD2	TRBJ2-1	TGTGCCAGCAGCTTAGTGGCTAGCGGCAGCAATGAGCAGTTCTTC	CASSLVASGSNEQFF
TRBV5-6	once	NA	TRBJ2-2	TGTGCCAGCAGCCGTGGGTGGCAGAACACCGGGGAGCTGTTTTTT	CASSRGWQNTGELFF
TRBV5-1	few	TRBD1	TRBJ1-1	TGCGCCAGCAGCTTTGACAGGGGGGACGCAGGAAGAACTGAAGCTTTCTTT	CASSFDRGDAGRTEAFF
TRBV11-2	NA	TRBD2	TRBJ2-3	TGTGCCAGCAGCTCGAGGGCTAGCGGGACTAGCACAGATACGCAGTATTTT	CASSSRASGTSTDTQYF
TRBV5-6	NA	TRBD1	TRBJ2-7	TGTGCCAGCAGCTTACCCGGGACAGAAAACTACGAGCAGTACTTC	CASSLPGTENYEQYF
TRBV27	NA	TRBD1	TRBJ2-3	TGTGCCAGCAGTTTATCTTCTGGGACAGGCACAGATACGCAGTATTTT	CASSLSSGTGTDTQYF